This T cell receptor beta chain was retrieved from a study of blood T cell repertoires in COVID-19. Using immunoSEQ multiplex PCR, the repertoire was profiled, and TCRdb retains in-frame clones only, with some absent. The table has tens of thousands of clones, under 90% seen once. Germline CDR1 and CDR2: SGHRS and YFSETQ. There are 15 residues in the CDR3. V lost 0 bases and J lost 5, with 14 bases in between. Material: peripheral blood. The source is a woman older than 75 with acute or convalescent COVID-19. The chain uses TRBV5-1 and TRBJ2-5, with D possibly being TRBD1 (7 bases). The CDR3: CASSLDQGGGETQYF. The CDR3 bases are TGCGCCAGCAGCTTGGACCAGGGGGGCGGCGAGACCCAGTACTTC. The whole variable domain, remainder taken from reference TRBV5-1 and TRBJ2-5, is KAGVTQTPRYLIKTRGQQVTLSCSPISGHRSVSWYQQTPGQGLQFLFEYFSETQRNKGNFPGRFSGRQFSNSRSEMNVSTLELGDSALYLCASSLDQGGGETQYFGPGTRLLVL.